A selection of T cell receptor beta chains follows, all from one sample in a study of blood T cells in healthy people across ages. TCRdb re-called the 5' RACE reads with MiXCR, one entry per CDR3 protein. The sample includes 1.5 million to 2 million distinct CDR3 sequences, 40% to 55% of them seen just once. Sequencing was done on a sample of blood. All receptors come from a woman between 40 and 55 years old in good health. The CDR3 runs from the conserved cysteine through the conserved F or W. Each record gives: V gene, CDR3 length, J gene, CDR3 protein.

>TRBV12-3/TRBV12-4|13|TRBJ2-4
CASSVSTDSIQYF
>TRBV7-6|14|TRBJ1-1
CASSLRAGRFEAFF
>TRBV6-5|15|TRBJ2-5
CASSLDRAALETQYF
>TRBV29-1|12|TRBJ2-3
CSVLDYTDTQYF
>TRBV28|11|TRBJ1-2
CASNRYYGYTF
>TRBV20-1|13|TRBJ2-1
CSAGTVSYNEQFF
>TRBV5-1|18|TRBJ2-6
CASSLVPGNPSGANVLTF
>TRBV27|14|TRBJ2-5
CASSLVPRSGTQYF
>TRBV16|13|TRBJ2-7
CASSQSGVDEQYF
>TRBV11-2|14|TRBJ1-2
CASSEDSGSGGYTF
>TRBV6-2/TRBV6-3|13|TRBJ2-1
CASSQVKYNEQFF
>TRBV4-3|16|TRBJ2-4
CASSQGREVAKNIQYF
>TRBV9|16|TRBJ2-3
CASSDRRGPEYDTQYF
>TRBV29-1|14|TRBJ2-2
CSAVGGPNTGELFF
>TRBV10-3|11|TRBJ2-5
CAISGDAGQYF
>TRBV11-1|14|TRBJ2-5
CASSLAPIQETQYF
>TRBV3-1|15|TRBJ2-4
CASSQRGIAKNIQYF
>TRBV7-7|17|TRBJ2-3
CASSLGVRGSSTDTQYF